The 3 T cell receptor beta chains below come from one sample, sequenced in a study of T-cell reconstitution after alpha-beta-depleted transplantation in children. Unique molecular identifiers featured in how the TCRbeta library was prepared. Using its own MiXCR run on the PCR reads, TCRdb lists one record per CDR3 protein. This sample carries about 200,000 distinct CDR3 sequences, 5.5% to 7% of them seen once, and the ten largest clones take more than 5.5%. Specimen: PBMCs, collected before TCRalphabeta/CD19-depleted stem cell transplant. These TCRs come from a boy younger than 10 with acute lymphoblastic leukemia, due to receive a stem cell transplant.

This clonotype was picked up many times. The rearrangement joins TRBV7-9 to TRBJ1-5; unclear D gene. CDR3 length: 12 residues. From germline, CDR1 is SEHNR and CDR2 FQNEAQ (reference sequence). Deletions cut 1 base from V and 11 bases from J, with 9 bases between. Here the CDR3 reads CASSLGRGTQHF. The CDR3 nucleotides are TGTGCCAGCAGCTTAGGGCGTGGGACCCAGCATTTT.

In this sample, this clonotype turned up many times. This rearrangement joins TRBV15 to TRBJ2-7; no firm D call. The CDR3 runs 14 residues. Germline-derived CDR1 and CDR2 are LNHNV and YYDKDF (reference sequence). V lost 6 bases and J lost 4, with 16 bases in between. CDR3 loop: CATSSEPGVYEQYF. Here the CDR3 DNA reads TGTGCCACCAGTTCGGAGCCTGGGGTATACGAGCAGTACTTC.

This clonotype came up many times. V usage is TRBV7-2 and J usage is TRBJ2-3, with D hard to call. CDR1 and CDR2 (germline): SGHTA, FQGNSA. The CDR3 has 13 amino acids. Between the trimmed V and J ends, which lost 5 bases and 1 base, there was a span of 7 bases. The CDR3 loop is CASSRFGTDTQYF. In DNA, the CDR3 is TGTGCCAGCAGCCGGTTCGGCACAGATACGCAGTATTTT. Full variable domain (outside the CDR3, taken from reference TRBV7-2 and TRBJ2-3): GAGVSQSPSNKVTEKGKDVELRCDPISGHTALYWYRQSLGQGLEFLIYFQGNSAPDKSGLPSDRFSAERTGGSVSTLTIQRTQQEDSAVYLCASSRFGTDTQYFGPGTRLTVL.